The following is a T cell receptor (beta chain) sequence with its context. Its antigen is currently not known. The sample holds no much larger clone one base away, and base qualities are not on file. This sample stems from a study of CD8 T cells in Susac syndrome (dated by TCRdb to 2018 to 2020). With regard to the full study: Whether CD8+ T cell activation and differentiation in Susac syndrome was antigen driven was tested using repertoire sequencing. The clonality of the CD8+ T cell repertoire was compared across some eleven healthy donors, around 14 Susac syndrome patients and 15 multiple sclerosis patients. Here is what the overall study found, with its caveats: The study acknowledged that relatively few individuals were included in the TCR sequencing and HLA analysis.

The CDR3 spans 14 residues, from the cysteine through the phenylalanine. The CDR3 DNA has 42 bases and is translated from base 1. Based on the germline V gene (reference sequence), the CDR1 and CDR2 sequences are MNHNY and SVGAGI. V is pruned by 0 bases and J by 4 bases, leaving 3 bases of the junction without a gene match. High-throughput TCR beta sequencing profiled peripheral blood CD8+ and CD4+ T cells from healthy donors, Susac syndrome patients and multiple sclerosis patients. Healthy donors were included as age- and sex-matched controls. Bulk CD8+ and CD4+ T cells were purified magnetically by negative isolation, whereas CD8+ TEMRA cells were enriched by FACS. Blood was drawn into EDTA tubes, processed within 24 hours, and PBMCs were isolated by density gradient centrifugation. PBMCs destined for TCR sequencing were cryopreserved in liquid nitrogen and later thawed in a 37 °C water bath. Purity of sorted or isolated CD4+, CD8+ and CD8+ TEMRA cells was at least 90%.

RNA was extracted using the RNeasy kit, and about 0.45 to 1 microgram was reverse transcribed with random hexamers. TCR beta CDR3 regions were amplified with the immunoSEQ multiplex PCR assay covering 54 Vbeta and 13 Jbeta segments. PCR amplification bias was corrected using a synthetic template baseline for primer optimization and computational correction. The paper's processing steps were these. Reads were annotated to V, D and J genes per IMGT and analyzed with immunoSEQ Analyzer, keeping only productive sequences. Clonality was calculated as one minus the Shannon entropy normalized by log2 of the number of productive unique sequences. Public and private clones were assessed among the 100 most prevalent clones of each patient and control. Clones were defined as Susac-specific when absent from the healthy and MS cohorts, from over a thousand published viral clones and from other ImmuneACCESS disease sequences. Starting from the raw public reads, TCRdb applied fastp trimming at Q25, assembled clones with MiXCR and retained in-frame beta chains. Every entry covers one CDR3 protein and lists the most common genes and DNA from its rows. These V and J calls derive from TCRdb rather than the authors' analysis. This sample gives under 150,000 distinct CDR3 sequences in total; about 93% of them show up just once. The ten largest clonotypes hold approximately 0.25% of the sample.

The sequence links TRBV6-6 to TRBJ2-7, and 7 junction bases match TRBD1. This TCR came from a human donor in good health. What was sequenced was CD8+ T cells from PBMCs. The nucleotide sequence reads as follows: TGTGCCAGCAGTTACTCGGGCAGGGGGTACGAGCAGTACTTC. This gives the protein CASSYSGRGYEQYF.